These 23 T cell receptor beta chains were sequenced from one sample in a study of T cell responses to AZD1222 COVID-19 vaccine. TCRdb's table, derived via immunoSEQ multiplex PCR, lists solely in-frame clones and lacks some. The sample has 83,000 or so clones, around 87% seen once. The material was peripheral blood, obtained on day 0 of MenACWY control vaccination. The source is an adult in good health.

The chain is built from TRBV28 and TRBJ1-2; 7 bases map to TRBD1. The length of the CDR3 is 14 residues. The germline V gene has CDR1 MDHEN and CDR2 SYDVKM. Trimming removed 6 bases from V and 4 bases from J; junction bases left unmatched: 8. CDR3 region: CASRDGQATYGYTF. As DNA, the CDR3 is TGTGCCAGCAGGGATGGACAGGCCACCTATGGCTACACCTTC.

The chain couples TRBV6-5 to TRBJ2-5; D uncertain. Germline assignment: CDR1 MNHEY and CDR2 SVGAGI. V lost 2 bases and J 8 bases, leaving 6 bases between the germline ends. This CDR3 spans 11 amino acids. The CDR3 spells CASSYLGTQYF. In DNA form, the CDR3 reads TGTGCCAGCAGTTACCTGGGAACCCAGTACTTC.

V gene TRBV5-1 combines with J gene TRBJ1-1, with 7 bases lining up with TRBD1. J gave up 2 bases and V 3 bases, and 4 bases lay outside the gene matches. CDR1 and CDR2 from the germline V gene are SGHRS and YFSETQ. The length of the CDR3 is 14 residues. This CDR3 reads CASSWGQQNTEAFF. Here the CDR3 DNA reads TGCGCCAGCAGCTGGGGACAGCAAAACACTGAAGCTTTCTTT.

The V and J genes are TRBV27 and TRBJ2-7; 10 positions agree with TRBD1. This CDR3 is 16 amino acids long. CDR1 is MNHEY, CDR2 SMNVEV, per germline (reference sequence). V was clipped by 2 bases and J by 4 bases; unmatched bases: 8. CDR3 DNA: TGTGCCAGCAGTTTAGAAGCCCCGGGACAGGGGTACGAGCAGTACTTC. This encodes CASSLEAPGQGYEQYF.

The chain employs TRBV7-9 and TRBJ1-1, with D maybe TRBD1 (5 bases). Germline loops: CDR1 SEHNR, CDR2 FQNEAQ (reference sequence). V lost 5 bases to trimming and J lost 4 bases, with 8 bases between them. This CDR3 contains 12 residues. CDR3 coding DNA: TGTGCCAGCAGCCTCGGGACCACTGAAGCTTTCTTT. Translated, it gives CASSLGTTEAFF. The complete variable domain, with remaining parts taken from reference TRBV7-9 and TRBJ1-1, reads DTGVSQNPRHKITKRGQNVTFRCDPISEHNRLYWYRQTLGQGPEFLTYFQNEAQLEKSRLLSDRFSAERPKGSFSTLEIQRTEQGDSAMYLCASSLGTTEAFFGQGTRLTVV.

This rearrangement joins TRBV28 to TRBJ2-7, with a possible D match to TRBD1 (5 bases). Germline V gene sequence: CDR1 MDHEN, CDR2 SYDVKM. V lost 8 bases to trimming and J lost 5 bases, with 13 bases between them. This CDR3 is 12 amino acids long. The chain's CDR3 is CASDKKGDEQYF. The DNA of the CDR3 is TGTGCCAGCGACAAAAAAGGGGACGAGCAGTACTTC.

V usage is TRBV19 and J usage is TRBJ1-3; D is uncertain. The CDR3 contains 16 residues. Trimming cost V 7 bases and J 0 bases, with 16 bases left between them. Germline CDR1 LNHDA, CDR2 SQIVND (reference sequence). CDR3 bases: TGTGCCAGTATCGATCGGCCGCGTAACTCTGGAAACACCATATATTTT. Translated, it gives CASIDRPRNSGNTIYF.

By frequency in the sample, this clone is medium-sized. The chain employs TRBV4-2 and TRBJ2-2, with no clear D. V dropped 3 bases and J dropped 0 bases, with 14 bases sitting between them. This CDR3 has 17 residues. Per germline, CDR1 LGHNA and CDR2 YNFKEQ. The CDR3 nucleotides are TGTGCCAGCAGCCATCCCGCCGGCGCGCCGAACACCGGGGAGCTGTTTTTT. Translating gives CASSHPAGAPNTGELFF.

In this sample, this clone turned up a few times. The CDR3 nucleotides are TGTGCCAGCAGCTTAGAGGCAGGGTCATGGTACGAGCAGTACTTC. Translating it yields CASSLEAGSWYEQYF. The gene calls are TRBV7-7 and TRBJ2-7; possible D gene TRBD1, 5 bases. CDR1 and CDR2 from the germline V gene are SSHAT and FNYEAQ (reference sequence). The CDR3 length is 15 residues. Trimming cost V 1 base and J 4 bases, with 14 bases left between them.

V is TRBV5-4 and J is TRBJ2-1; 7 bases match TRBD1. The CDR3 loop spans 14 amino acids. V lost 2 bases, J lost 6 bases, and 5 bases stayed unmatched. The germline V gene encodes CDR1 SGHNT and CDR2 YYREEE (reference sequence). The CDR3 DNA sequence: TGTGCCAGCAGCTTCATTGCAGGGGGCAATGAGCAGTTCTTC. It encodes CASSFIAGGNEQFF.

The V call is TRBV24-1, the J call TRBJ1-2, with D maybe TRBD1 (5 bases). The CDR3 length is 13 residues. Trimming removed 10 bases from V and 0 bases from J, with 11 bases in between. CDR1 is KGHDR and CDR2 is SFDVKD in the germline V gene. The CDR3 DNA follows: TGTGCCACATCAGGGCACCCTAACTATGGCTACACCTTC. It yields the protein CATSGHPNYGYTF.

The genes are TRBV7-2 and TRBJ1-2; the match to TRBD1 covers 7 bases. The CDR3 sequence is 14 residues long. CDR1 is SGHTA and CDR2 is FQGNSA in the germline V gene. Losses at the gene ends were 1 base for V and 7 bases for J; bases not matched to a gene: 6. The CDR3, as DNA: TGTGCCAGCAGCTTAGGCTTGACAGGGATTGGCTACACCTTC. It encodes CASSLGLTGIGYTF.

In DNA form, the CDR3 reads TGTGCCAGCCCGACAGGGCCGAACGGCTACACCTTC. Its protein product is CASPTGPNGYTF. The rearrangement links TRBV30 to TRBJ1-2, with TRBD1 matching 7 bases. The V segment lost 8 bases and the J segment 8 bases; nucleotides outside the gene matches: 11. The germline V gene has CDR1 GTSNPN and CDR2 SVGIG (reference sequence). The CDR3 has 12 amino acids.

The chain uses TRBV7-2 and TRBJ1-2, with a weak D call TRBD1 (5 bases). Germline assignment: CDR1 SGHTA and CDR2 FQGNSA. The V end lost 5 bases, the J end lost 10 bases, and 17 bases lay between the germline ends. The CDR3 spans 13 residues. CDR3 loop: CASSPGTVNNYTF. The DNA of the CDR3 is TGTGCCAGCAGCCCCGGGACTGTTAATAACTACACCTTC.

V gene TRBV7-8 combines with J gene TRBJ2-3; the match to TRBD2 covers 13 bases. Germline V gene lookup returns CDR1 SGHVS and CDR2 FQNEAQ. The junction had 10 bases not matched to a gene; V was cut back by 1 base and J by 6 bases. The CDR3 is made up of 18 amino acids. The CDR3 DNA follows: TGTGCCAGCAGCTTAGACATAGGACTAGCGGGGGTCCGGGATACGCAGTATTTT. It encodes CASSLDIGLAGVRDTQYF.

The chain joins TRBV4-3 to TRBJ1-4, with D possibly TRBD1 on 5 matching bases. Germline-derived CDR1 and CDR2 are LGHNA and YSLEER. The CDR3 extends over 16 amino acids. With 5 bases removed from V and 8 bases from J, the gap between germline ends came to 21 bases. The CDR3 protein is CASSGRGPGRGEKLFF. The CDR3 nucleotides read TGCGCCAGCAGCGGCAGAGGGCCAGGGCGAGGGGAAAAACTGTTTTTT.

V is TRBV6-5 and J is TRBJ1-1, with D unresolved. The CDR3 is 15 residues long. The germline CDR1 and CDR2 sequences are MNHEY and SVGAGI. V lost 0 bases and J lost 4, with 12 bases in between. This CDR3 is CASSYSSPGSTEAFF. CDR3 DNA: TGTGCCAGCAGTTACTCGTCACCGGGTTCCACTGAAGCTTTCTTT.

This clone was counted between two and nine times. This chain connects TRBV27 to TRBJ1-5; no reliable D call. The CDR3 covers 13 residues. With 2 bases removed from V and 6 bases from J, the gap between germline ends came to 8 bases. The V gene's germline CDR1 is MNHEY and CDR2 SMNVEV (reference sequence). The CDR3 sequence: CASSLGSFQPQHF. For the CDR3, the DNA is TGTGCCAGCAGTTTAGGATCTTTTCAGCCCCAGCATTTT.

The chain's CDR3 is CASSARGHLYNEQFF. The CDR3 DNA follows: TGTGCCAGTAGCGCAAGAGGACACCTCTACAATGAGCAGTTCTTC. The rearrangement links TRBV19 to TRBJ2-1, with D possibly being TRBD1 (5 bases). V was cut by 6 bases and J by 3 bases, with 15 bases left in between. CDR3 length: 15 residues. Per the germline V gene, CDR1 is LNHDA and CDR2 is SQIVND (reference sequence).

V and J are TRBV7-2 and TRBJ1-2; the match to TRBD1 covers 7 bases. CDR3 size: 15 residues. V was clipped by 5 bases and J by 0 bases; unmatched bases: 6. Germline V gene data show CDR1 as SGHTA and CDR2 as FQGNSA. The CDR3 bases are TGTGCCAGCAGCCAGGGGACAGAAGCTAACTATGGCTACACCTTC. This gives the protein CASSQGTEANYGYTF.

Here the CDR3 reads CASSSPTSGTYEQYF. The CDR3 bases are TGTGCCAGTAGTAGCCCTACTAGCGGAACCTACGAGCAGTACTTC. V and J are TRBV19 and TRBJ2-7; 8 bases map to TRBD2. This CDR3 comprises 15 residues. Trimming cost V 4 bases and J 2 bases; bases outside gene matches: 7. Per germline, CDR1 LNHDA and CDR2 SQIVND (reference sequence).

V and J are TRBV20-1 and TRBJ2-3; D remains unclear. Germline CDR1 DFQATT, CDR2 SNEGSKA (reference sequence). V lost 6 bases and J 3 bases, leaving 4 bases between the germline ends. This CDR3 spans 10 amino acids. The CDR3 loop reads CSASTDTQYF. The CDR3 bases are TGCAGTGCATCAACAGATACGCAGTATTTT.

This clone was picked up one time. The chain employs TRBV3-1 (or the pseudogene TRBV3-2) and TRBJ1-3; D uncertain. The CDR3 contains 14 residues. Trimming took 0 bases from V and 10 from J, leaving 13 bases between them. Germline assignment: CDR1 LGHDT and CDR2 YNNKEL (reference sequence). CDR3 sequence: CASSQDYLSRTIYF. The CDR3 nucleotides are TGTGCCAGCAGCCAAGATTACTTATCGAGGACCATATATTTT.